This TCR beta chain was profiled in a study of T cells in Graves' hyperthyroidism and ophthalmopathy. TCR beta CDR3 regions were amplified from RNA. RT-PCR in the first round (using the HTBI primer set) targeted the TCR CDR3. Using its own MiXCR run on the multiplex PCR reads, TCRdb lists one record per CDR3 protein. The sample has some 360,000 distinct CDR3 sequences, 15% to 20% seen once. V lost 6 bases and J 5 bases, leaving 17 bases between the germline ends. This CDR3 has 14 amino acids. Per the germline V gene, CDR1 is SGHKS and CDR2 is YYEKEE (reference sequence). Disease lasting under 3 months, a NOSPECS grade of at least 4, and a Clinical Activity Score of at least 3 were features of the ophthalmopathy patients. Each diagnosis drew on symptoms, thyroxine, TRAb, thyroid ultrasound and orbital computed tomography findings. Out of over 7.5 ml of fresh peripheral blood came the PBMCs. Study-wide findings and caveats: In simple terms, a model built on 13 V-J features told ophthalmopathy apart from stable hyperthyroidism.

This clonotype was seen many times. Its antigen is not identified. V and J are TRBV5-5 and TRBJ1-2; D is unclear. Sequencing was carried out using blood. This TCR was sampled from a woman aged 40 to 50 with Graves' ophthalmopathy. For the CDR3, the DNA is TGTGCCAGCACCTCATCGGACGGACTGTATGGCTACACCTTC. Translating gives CASTSSDGLYGYTF.